These T cell receptor beta chains were read from a single sample in a study of OX40 agonist ivuxolimab in advanced cancers. Sequenced by immunoSEQ multiplex PCR; TCRdb stores in-frame clones only, minus some. This sample has 70,000 or so clones, with over 60% found just once. The sample consisted of CD4+ or CD8+ T cells sorted from blood, taken in a trial of the OX40 agonist ivuxolimab. These receptors were obtained from an adult with an advanced solid tumor such as melanoma, head and neck, liver or kidney cancer. CDR3s include the opening cysteine and the closing phenylalanine or tryptophan. D genes are given only for firm matches. For some rows the clone size is stated as once, few or many, or as a class when expanded; others skip it.

j_gene: TRBJ1-1; abundance: once; d_gene: TRBD1; v_gene: TRBV11-3; CDR3aa: CASSQSGTGGSEAFF; CDR3nt: TGTGCCAGCAGCCAATCCGGGACAGGGGGATCTGAAGCTTTCTTT
j_gene: TRBJ2-2; abundance: NA; d_gene: NA; v_gene: TRBV5-8; CDR3aa: CASSLGQGGGTGELFF; CDR3nt: TGTGCCAGCAGCTTGGGTCAGGGCGGTGGCACCGGGGAGCTGTTTTTT
j_gene: TRBJ2-5; abundance: NA; d_gene: TRBD1; v_gene: TRBV18; CDR3aa: CASSPISTGGRAQETQYF; CDR3nt: TGTGCCAGCTCACCAATCTCAACAGGGGGCCGCGCCCAAGAGACCCAGTACTTC
j_gene: TRBJ1-6; abundance: NA; d_gene: NA; v_gene: TRBV29-1; CDR3aa: CSVGVDSPLHF; CDR3nt: TGCAGCGTTGGGGTTGATTCACCCCTCCACTTT
j_gene: TRBJ2-1; abundance: NA; d_gene: NA; v_gene: TRBV5-1; CDR3aa: CASSSTTVYEQFF; CDR3nt: TGCGCCAGCAGCTCCACCACTGTTTATGAGCAGTTCTTC
j_gene: TRBJ2-1; abundance: NA; d_gene: NA; v_gene: TRBV6-1; CDR3aa: CAFRRDGVRGEQFF; CDR3nt: TGTGCCTTTCGTAGGGACGGCGTACGGGGGGAGCAGTTCTTC
j_gene: TRBJ1-2; abundance: NA; d_gene: TRBD1; v_gene: TRBV18; CDR3aa: CASSQGTGRFDYTF; CDR3nt: TGTGCCAGCTCCCAAGGGACAGGGCGCTTCGACTACACCTTC
j_gene: TRBJ1-1; abundance: NA; d_gene: NA; v_gene: TRBV6-5; CDR3aa: CASSLRDNTEAFF; CDR3nt: TGTGCCAGCAGCCTCAGGGATAACACTGAAGCTTTCTTT
j_gene: TRBJ1-2; abundance: few; d_gene: NA; v_gene: TRBV23-1; CDR3aa: CASSQSAAGGRGYGYTF; CDR3nt: TGCGCCAGCAGTCAATCGGCCGCCGGGGGGCGCGGCTATGGCTACACCTTC
j_gene: TRBJ2-7; abundance: NA; d_gene: TRBD1; v_gene: TRBV11-2; CDR3aa: CASSRDRGDEQYF; CDR3nt: TGTGCCAGCAGCCGAGACAGGGGAGACGAGCAGTACTTC
j_gene: TRBJ2-2; abundance: once; d_gene: NA; v_gene: TRBV6-4; CDR3aa: CASSEQGLTGELFF; CDR3nt: TGTGCCAGCAGTGAGCAGGGGCTCACCGGGGAGCTGTTTTTT
j_gene: TRBJ2-7; abundance: once; d_gene: TRBD1; v_gene: TRBV2; CDR3aa: CASTGQGAGEQYF; CDR3nt: TGTGCCAGCACAGGACAGGGGGCCGGGGAGCAGTACTTC
j_gene: TRBJ2-4; abundance: NA; d_gene: TRBD1; v_gene: TRBV19; CDR3aa: CASSPLTGGDIQYF; CDR3nt: TGTGCCAGTAGTCCCCTGACAGGGGGGGACATTCAGTACTTC
j_gene: TRBJ1-3; abundance: few; d_gene: NA; v_gene: TRBV5-1; CDR3aa: CASSLGSGYSGNTIYF; CDR3nt: TGCGCCAGCAGCTTGGGCTCGGGGTACTCTGGAAACACCATATATTTT
j_gene: TRBJ2-3; abundance: NA; d_gene: NA; v_gene: TRBV30; CDR3aa: CAWNEQGLGTDTQYF; CDR3nt: TGTGCCTGGAACGAACAGGGACTCGGAACGGATACGCAGTATTTT
j_gene: TRBJ2-3; abundance: NA; d_gene: TRBD1; v_gene: TRBV7-3; CDR3aa: CASSLNRGGTDTQYF; CDR3nt: TGTGCCAGCAGCTTAAACAGGGGAGGCACAGATACGCAGTATTTT
j_gene: TRBJ2-7; abundance: NA; d_gene: TRBD1; v_gene: TRBV28; CDR3aa: CASSLHDRGGSYEQYF; CDR3nt: TGTGCCAGCAGTTTGCACGACAGGGGTGGCTCCTACGAGCAGTACTTC
j_gene: TRBJ2-3; abundance: NA; d_gene: NA; v_gene: TRBV2; CDR3aa: CASNRITDTQYF; CDR3nt: TGTGCCAGCAACAGGATCACAGATACGCAGTATTTT
j_gene: TRBJ2-1; abundance: NA; d_gene: TRBD1; v_gene: TRBV12-5; CDR3aa: CASGLGDRAHNEQFF; CDR3nt: TGTGCTAGTGGTTTGGGGGACAGGGCTCACAATGAGCAGTTCTTC
j_gene: TRBJ1-2; abundance: NA; d_gene: NA; v_gene: TRBV5-1; CDR3aa: CASSQSGTTYGYTF; CDR3nt: TGCGCCAGCAGCCAGTCCGGGACCACCTATGGCTACACCTTC
j_gene: TRBJ2-7; abundance: NA; d_gene: NA; v_gene: TRBV27; CDR3aa: CASSMGRSSYEQYF; CDR3nt: TGTGCCAGCAGTATGGGACGTAGCTCCTACGAGCAGTACTTC
j_gene: TRBJ1-1; abundance: once; d_gene: NA; v_gene: TRBV7-9; CDR3aa: CASSLKGNSLGGEAFF; CDR3nt: TGTGCCAGCAGCTTAAAGGGCAACAGCCTCGGGGGAGAAGCTTTCTTT
j_gene: TRBJ1-2; abundance: NA; d_gene: NA; v_gene: TRBV2; CDR3aa: CASNPALEVYGYTF; CDR3nt: TGTGCCAGCAATCCCGCGCTAGAGGTGTATGGCTACACCTTC
j_gene: TRBJ2-5; abundance: NA; d_gene: NA; v_gene: TRBV7-9; CDR3aa: CASSFYRDGETQYF; CDR3nt: TGTGCCAGCAGCTTTTACCGGGATGGAGAGACCCAGTACTTC
j_gene: TRBJ2-3; abundance: NA; d_gene: TRBD2; v_gene: TRBV2; CDR3aa: CASSGGLAGGVTQYF; CDR3nt: TGTGCCAGCAGTGGGGGACTAGCGGGGGGAGTCACGCAGTATTTT
j_gene: TRBJ1-5; abundance: NA; d_gene: NA; v_gene: TRBV28; CDR3aa: CASSATVSNQPQHF; CDR3nt: TGTGCCAGCAGTGCAACAGTTAGCAATCAGCCCCAGCATTTT
j_gene: TRBJ2-2; abundance: few; d_gene: NA; v_gene: TRBV7-2; CDR3aa: CASSLQADRGELFF; CDR3nt: TGTGCCAGCAGCCTCCAGGCGGACCGCGGGGAGCTGTTTTTT
j_gene: TRBJ1-5; abundance: NA; d_gene: NA; v_gene: TRBV5-6; CDR3aa: CASSFGYGDQPQHF; CDR3nt: TGTGCCAGCAGCTTCGGGTACGGGGATCAGCCCCAGCATTTT
j_gene: TRBJ1-1; abundance: NA; d_gene: TRBD1; v_gene: TRBV28; CDR3aa: CASSSPGQGPRAFF; CDR3nt: TGTGCCAGCAGTTCCCCTGGACAGGGGCCTCGAGCTTTCTTT
j_gene: TRBJ2-7; abundance: NA; d_gene: TRBD1; v_gene: TRBV11-3; CDR3aa: CASSLEAQGAGEQYF; CDR3nt: TGTGCCAGCAGCTTAGAGGCGCAGGGGGCGGGGGAGCAGTACTTC
j_gene: TRBJ1-6; abundance: NA; d_gene: NA; v_gene: TRBV2; CDR3aa: CASSTRGVNSPLHF; CDR3nt: TGTGCCAGCAGTACCAGGGGAGTTAATTCACCCCTCCACTTT
j_gene: TRBJ1-1; abundance: NA; d_gene: TRBD1; v_gene: TRBV29-1; CDR3aa: CSVETGRNQNTEAFF; CDR3nt: TGCAGCGTTGAGACAGGGCGGAACCAAAACACTGAAGCTTTCTTT